This TCR beta chain was obtained from a study of T cell responses to AZD1222 COVID-19 vaccine. Study conclusions and caveats: Across spike, vaccine-associated CD4 TCRs were found, dominant at 160-218 and 743-854.

Sequencing used immunoSEQ multiplex PCR; TCRdb keeps in-frame clones, though not all of them. The profile shows roughly 100,000 clones, roughly nine tenths of them singletons. V dropped 10 bases and J dropped 6 bases, with 12 bases sitting between them. This CDR3 has 13 residues. Germline CDR1 reads KGHDR; CDR2 reads SFDVKD. Comments on this clone: Its specificity is not known.

The sample here was peripheral blood, taken 28 days after the second AZD1222 dose. This TCR was sampled from an adult who received the AZD1222 COVID-19 vaccine. The V call is TRBV24-1, the J call TRBJ1-6, with D possibly TRBD1 on 6 matching bases. The DNA for the CDR3 is TGTGCCACACCATGGGACATTAATTCACCCCTCCACTTT. Its protein product is CATPWDINSPLHF.